Described below is a single TCR beta chain sequence and its context. These data come from a study of CD8 T cells in Susac syndrome. The V gene lost 3 bases and the J gene lost 2 bases, with 11 bases spanning the gap. CDR1 DFQATT and CDR2 SNEGSKA come from the germline V gene (reference sequence). The CDR3 has 14 residues. An input of about 0.45 to 1 ug of RNA was subjected to reverse transcription using random hexamers. One entry per CDR3 protein results from TCRdb running MiXCR on the immunoSEQ multiplex PCR reads. The repertoire holds around 120,000 distinct CDR3 sequences, about 94% seen once, with 0.1% to 0.15% in the top ten.

The source is a human donor with multiple sclerosis. Sequencing was performed on CD4+ T cells from PBMCs. J is TRBJ1-5 and V is TRBV20-1; TRBD1 is a possible D gene (5 bases). As DNA, the CDR3 is TGCAGTGCTAGGTTGGGGGGGGGCAATCAGCCCCAGCATTTT. Encoded protein: CSARLGGGNQPQHF.